Detailed here is one T cell receptor (beta chain). Germline V lookup: CDR1 LNHDA, CDR2 SQIVND (reference sequence). The length of the CDR3 is 16 residues. Trimming took 4 bases from V and 3 from J, leaving 16 bases between them. Profiling relied on immunoSEQ multiplex PCR, and the TCRdb table lists in-frame clones only, not all of them. The profile shows 600,000 to 750,000 clones, about three quarters of them singletons. This record comes from a study of shared clonotypes between healthy human individuals. This clonotype was sampled from a woman aged 30 to 39 in good health. The specimen sequenced was memory CD4+ T cells sorted from blood. Subset of the sample: CD45RA-negative fraction. This chain connects TRBV19 to TRBJ1-3, with no clear D. The CDR3 reads CASSSGVFRIGNTIYF. CDR3 nucleotide sequence: TGTGCCAGTAGTAGCGGGGTATTCCGGATTGGAAACACCATATATTTT. Supplemented by reference TRBV19 and TRBJ1-3, the full variable domain reads DGGITQSPKYLFRKEGQNVTLSCEQNLNHDAMYWYRQDPGQGLRLIYYSQIVNDFQKGDIAEGYSVSREKKESFPLTVTSAQKNPTAFYLCASSSGVFRIGNTIYFGEGSWLTVV.